This T cell receptor (beta chain) was identified in a study of pediatric ulcerative colitis. As concerns this clone: What it recognizes is unknown.

Sequencing was performed with immunoSEQ multiplex PCR; in TCRdb, only in-frame clones are kept and a portion is missing. The data show roughly 54,000 clones, with about 89% seen just once and approximately 1.5% held by the top ten. Study-level results: Substantially fewer templates came from a couple of patients' blood samples.

V was trimmed by 8 bases and J by 0 bases, leaving 11 bases between them. Germline V gives CDR1 SNHLY, CDR2 FYNNEI. The CDR3 runs to 13 residues. J is TRBJ2-7 and V is TRBV2; D may be TRBD1 (5 bases). Sequenced input: blood. The sequence came from a boy between 10 and 17 years old who was a control in a study of pediatric ulcerative colitis. The CDR3 sequence: CASGGRASYEQYF. The CDR3 nucleotides are TGTGCCAGCGGCGGCAGGGCCTCCTACGAGCAGTACTTC. Complete variable domain (other parts from reference TRBV2 and TRBJ2-7): EPEVTQTPSHQVTQMGQEVILRCVPISNHLYFYWYRQILGQKVEFLVSFYNNEISEKSEIFDDQFSVERPDGSNFTLKIRSTKLEDSAMYFCASGGRASYEQYFGPGTRLTVT.